Following are 20 T cell receptor beta chains from one sample sequenced in a study of T cell responses to AZD1222 COVID-19 vaccine. This table comes from immunoSEQ multiplex PCR, and its TCRdb copy is limited to in-frame clones, with some not included. The sample carries roughly 140,000 clones, about nine tenths recorded once. Sequencing used peripheral blood, obtained after recovery from COVID-19. The receptor set was obtained from an adult who had recovered from COVID-19.

V usage is TRBV9 and J usage is TRBJ1-3; D perhaps matches TRBD1 (6 bases). Germline V lookup: CDR1 SGDLS, CDR2 YYNGEE. Trimming took off 3 bases at V and 1 base at J, with 8 bases between the two ends. The CDR3 has 14 amino acids. The CDR3 reads CASSEGQSGNTIYF. The CDR3 bases are TGTGCCAGCAGCGAGGGACAATCTGGAAACACCATATATTTT. Full variable domain (missing parts from reference TRBV9 and TRBJ1-3): DSGVTQTPKHLITATGQRVTLRCSPRSGDLSVYWYQQSLDQGLQFLIQYYNGEERAKGNILERFSAQQFPDLHSELNLSSLELGDSALYFCASSEGQSGNTIYFGEGSWLTVV.

A remark on this clone: Additional DNA sequences in this sample encode the identical CDR3. This chain links TRBV9 with TRBJ2-3; D ambiguous. Trimming stripped 0 bases from V and 6 bases from J, with 8 bases between. In germline, CDR1 is SGDLS, CDR2 YYNGEE. This CDR3 spans 13 amino acids. CDR3 bases: TGTGCCAGCAGCGTAGAGGGAACGGATACGCAGTATTTT. Translation gives CASSVEGTDTQYF.

The V and J genes are TRBV6-5 and TRBJ2-2; D unresolved. Trimming cost V 6 bases and J 9 bases, with 14 bases left between them. CDR1 and CDR2 from the germline V gene are MNHEY and SVGAGI. The CDR3 is 13 residues long. The CDR3 DNA is TGTGCCAGCAGCCCGGGCCTCGGCAGGGAGCTGTTTTTT. Translating gives CASSPGLGRELFF.

V gene TRBV6-2 or TRBV6-3 combines with J gene TRBJ2-1; 8 bases agree with TRBD2. CDR1 is MNHEY, CDR2 SVGEGT, per germline. CDR3 length: 15 residues. With 6 bases clipped from V and 8 bases from J, the junction kept 12 bases outside the gene matches. For the CDR3, the DNA is TGTGCCAGCAGCTCGACAGAGGGCGGGAGGTATGAGCAGTTCTTC. As protein: CASSSTEGGRYEQFF.

The chain is built from TRBV1 and TRBJ1-6. TRBV1 constitutes a pseudogene. The CDR3 loop spans 14 amino acids. The CDR3 nucleotides are TGCACCAGCAGCCAAGAGCCCCCGAATTCACCCCTCCACTTT. Its protein is CTSSQEPPNSPLHF.

As to this clone: Within the sample, other DNA sequences also encode this same CDR3. The rearrangement links TRBV7-9 to TRBJ2-7; TRBD1 agrees at 10 bases. Looked up from germline, CDR1 is SEHNR and CDR2 is FQNEAQ (reference sequence). This CDR3 is 15 amino acids long. Trimming at V came to 4 bases and at J to 3 bases, leaving 6 bases not matched to a gene. The CDR3 sequence: CASSSRDRGHYEQYF. The CDR3 DNA reads TGTGCCAGCAGCTCCCGGGACAGGGGACACTACGAGCAGTACTTC.

The sample holds a few counts of this clone. The rearrangement joins TRBV7-3 to TRBJ2-1; the match to TRBD2 covers 8 bases. Trimming removed 6 bases from V and 7 bases from J; junction bases left unmatched: 8. The length of the CDR3 is 14 residues. The germline V gene has CDR1 SGHTA and CDR2 FQGTGA. CDR3 DNA: TGTGCCAGCAGTACTAGCGGAGGGGGGAATGAGCAGTTCTTC. It codes for CASSTSGGGNEQFF.

This clone has more than one count but fewer than ten. The chain joins TRBV2 to TRBJ1-1; no clear D. V was pared by 7 bases and J by 10 bases, with 22 bases between. Germline assignment: CDR1 SNHLY and CDR2 FYNNEI. The CDR3 loop spans 14 amino acids. In DNA, the CDR3 is TGTGCCAGCACCAACGTAGGAGTTCAAGAAGTAGCTTTCTTT. Translated, it gives CASTNVGVQEVAFF.

This clone is a singleton in its sample. V usage is TRBV12-3 or TRBV12-4 and J usage is TRBJ2-7, with 8 bases that match TRBD1. V dropped 4 bases and J dropped 5; count of bases not matched to a gene: 4. This CDR3 has 13 amino acids. The CDR3 nucleotides are TGTGCCAGCAGTTCCCCGGACAGGGACGAGCAGTACTTC. Translating it yields CASSSPDRDEQYF.

A single count supports this clone. The chain combines TRBV5-6 with TRBJ1-5, with D unresolved. Deletions cut 0 bases from V and 9 bases from J, with 7 bases between. The CDR3 length is 12 residues. Germline V gives CDR1 SGHDT, CDR2 YYEEEE. CDR3 residues: CASSLVDRPQHF. The CDR3 DNA is TGTGCCAGCAGCTTGGTGGACCGGCCCCAGCATTTT.

Only one count was recorded for this clone. This chain uses TRBV18 with TRBJ1-1; D is ambiguous. Deletions cut 3 bases from V and 3 bases from J, with 8 bases between. CDR3 length equals 13 residues. The V gene's germline CDR1 is KGHSH and CDR2 LQKENI. CDR3 residues: CASSPGLDTEAFF. In DNA, the CDR3 is TGTGCCAGCTCACCCGGGCTAGACACTGAAGCTTTCTTT.

The chain recombines TRBV3-1 (or the pseudogene TRBV3-2) with TRBJ2-2, with TRBD2 identical over 7 bases. With V trimmed by 4 bases and J by 0 bases, 2 bases remained unmatched. This CDR3 is 15 amino acids long. Germline CDR1 and CDR2: LGHDT and YNNKEL (reference sequence). In DNA, the CDR3 is TGTGCCAGCAGCCGCGGACTAGCGAACACCGGGGAGCTGTTTTTT. Amino acids: CASSRGLANTGELFF.

The count of this clone is one. The V and J genes are TRBV9 and TRBJ2-7; weak D call: TRBD2 (5 bases). The V end was cut by 0 bases, the J end by 6 bases, with 16 bases between. This CDR3 has 15 residues. Germline CDR1 reads SGDLS; CDR2 reads YYNGEE. This chain's CDR3 is CASSVDARDRGEQYF. The CDR3 region has the DNA TGTGCCAGCAGCGTAGACGCTCGCGACCGGGGCGAGCAGTACTTC.

V gene TRBV9 combines with J gene TRBJ1-1; no definite D call. V was trimmed by 0 bases and J by 9 bases, leaving 15 bases between them. CDR1 and CDR2 from the germline V gene are SGDLS and YYNGEE. There are 14 residues in the CDR3. The CDR3 DNA reads TGTGCCAGCAGCGTAGATTTATTTGGCCAGAAAGCTTTCTTT. Amino acid sequence: CASSVDLFGQKAFF. The full variable domain, its missing parts supplied by reference TRBV9 and TRBJ1-1, is DSGVTQTPKHLITATGQRVTLRCSPRSGDLSVYWYQQSLDQGLQFLIQYYNGEERAKGNILERFSAQQFPDLHSELNLSSLELGDSALYFCASSVDLFGQKAFFGQGTRLTVV.

J is TRBJ1-1 and V is TRBV4-3, with D unclear. The CDR3 is 15 amino acids. Germline V gives CDR1 LGHNA, CDR2 YSLEER. V was shortened by 0 bases and J by 3 bases, with 11 bases between the two germline ends. This CDR3 reads CASSQDTGFYTEAFF. The DNA for the CDR3 is TGCGCCAGCAGCCAAGATACCGGGTTTTACACTGAAGCTTTCTTT.

The chain carries TRBV4-3 and TRBJ1-6, with a possible D match to TRBD1 (6 bases). Germline loops: CDR1 LGHNA, CDR2 YSLEER. This CDR3 comprises 17 residues. Trimming cost V 2 bases and J 1 base, with 12 bases left between them. This CDR3 is CASSQFRGGSYNSPLHF. CDR3 DNA: TGCGCCAGCAGCCAATTTAGGGGGGGGTCCTATAATTCACCCCTCCACTTT.

The J gene is TRBJ1-2, the V gene TRBV7-2; maybe TRBD1 (6 bases). Trimming stripped 5 bases from V and 8 bases from J, with 21 bases between. Germline V lookup: CDR1 SGHTA, CDR2 FQGNSA. This CDR3 spans 15 amino acids. The CDR3 reads CASSLSQGRLGGYTF. The CDR3 bases are TGTGCCAGCAGCCTTTCACAGGGCCGTTTGGGGGGCTACACCTTC.

This chain uses TRBV4-2 with TRBJ1-5; D possibly corresponds to TRBD1 (6 bases). Trimming removed 4 bases at V and 0 bases at J, with 13 bases between. Germline CDR1 LGHNA, CDR2 YNFKEQ. CDR3 length: 16 residues. The CDR3 nucleotides read TGTGCCAGCAGCCGGGACAAACAATATAGCAATCAGCCCCAGCATTTT. It is translated as CASSRDKQYSNQPQHF.

The rearrangement joins TRBV18 to TRBJ1-1; D is possibly TRBD1 (5 bases). The germline V gene encodes CDR1 KGHSH and CDR2 LQKENI. The germline V and J ends were trimmed by 3 bases and 3 bases, with 17 bases remaining between them. This CDR3 spans 16 amino acids. The CDR3 region is CASSPLWGVRDTEAFF. The CDR3 DNA sequence: TGTGCCAGCTCACCCCTTTGGGGCGTGCGGGACACTGAAGCTTTCTTT.

The chain combines TRBV7-9 with TRBJ1-6; 7 positions agree with TRBD1. CDR1 and CDR2 (germline): SEHNR, FQNEAQ (reference sequence). Losses at the gene ends were 5 bases for V and 9 bases for J; bases not matched to a gene: 10. The CDR3 totals 15 residues. The CDR3 sequence: CASSRDRVRGSPLHF. CDR3 DNA sequence: TGTGCCAGCAGCCGCGACAGGGTGCGAGGTTCACCCCTCCACTTT.